This TCR beta chain comes out of a study of early T cells in non-severe SARS-CoV-2 infection. Study details: Sequencing used unsorted whole-blood bulk RNA, so chains lack pairing.

Each single cDNA molecule received a unique molecular identifier. TCRdb reprocessed the 5' RACE reads with MiXCR, giving one entry per CDR3 protein. The table records about 33,000 distinct CDR3 sequences, around 7% of them present only once. Germline assignment: CDR1 SGHTA and CDR2 FQGTGA. The CDR3 consists of 16 residues. The V and J ends lost 2 bases and 1 base respectively, with 13 bases between them. In its sample, this clonotype was seen many times. The receptor was isolated from an adult who was a healthcare worker with PCR-confirmed SARS-CoV-2 infection or an uninfected control (not recorded which). J is TRBJ2-3 and V is TRBV7-3, with D uncertain. The sequenced sample was whole blood. DNA for the CDR3: TGTGCCAGCAGCTTAGCCTGGGGATCTGGCACAGATACGCAGTATTTT. Amino acid sequence: CASSLAWGSGTDTQYF. The variable domain in full, completed from reference TRBV7-3 and TRBJ2-3, reads GAGVSQTPSNKVTEKGKYVELRCDPISGHTALYWYRQSLGQGPEFLIYFQGTGAADDSGLPNDRFFAVRPEGSVSTLKIQRTERGDSAVYLCASSLAWGSGTDTQYFGPGTRLTVL.